These 5 T cell receptor beta chains share one sample of origin, sequenced in a study of regulatory T cells in long-lasting Graves disease. Construction of TCR beta libraries relied on iRepertoire HTBI primers and on Arm-PCR targeting CDR3 regions. One entry per CDR3 protein results from TCRdb running MiXCR on the multiplex PCR reads. The sample shows 530,000 or so distinct CDR3 sequences, around 16% of them seen only once. Time point specified: newly diagnosed GD, antithyroid drugs for less than 3 months. RNA isolated from PBMCs was used to make the TCR library. These sequences were also reported in another study, on T cells in Graves' hyperthyroidism and ophthalmopathy.

Specimen: peripheral blood mononuclear cells (PBMCs), collected at new diagnosis, from a patient treated with antithyroid drugs. The receptors here all came from a man aged 18 to 30 with Graves disease.

The chain combines TRBV7-9 with TRBJ2-7; 7 positions agree with TRBD2. V trimming: 3 bases; J trimming: 2 bases; junction bases outside the gene matches: 7. This CDR3 comprises 15 residues. Per germline, CDR1 SEHNR and CDR2 FQNEAQ (reference sequence). The CDR3 loop reads CASSFDSGFPYEQYF. CDR3 in DNA: TGTGCCAGCAGCTTTGATAGCGGGTTTCCCTACGAGCAGTACTTC.

This clonotype was observed at least ten times. The rearrangement uses TRBV2 and TRBJ2-1, with 9 nucleotides matching TRBD2. Germline CDR1 reads SNHLY; CDR2 reads FYNNEI. J was trimmed by 8 bases and V by 3 bases; bases with no gene match: 8. The CDR3 extends over 15 amino acids. For the CDR3, the DNA is TGTGCCAGCAGTGATCCCCCTAGCGGGATTCATGAGCAGTTCTTC. Encoded protein: CASSDPPSGIHEQFF.

Notes on this clonotype: At one end, the junction sequence differs from germline, possibly due to a read error. V is TRBV3-1 and J is TRBJ2-7; possible D gene TRBD1, 6 bases. Germline CDR1 LGHDT, CDR2 YNNKEL (reference sequence). The CDR3 extends over 11 amino acids. The CDR3 sequence: CASSLNRDISF. CDR3 nucleotide sequence: TGTGCCAGCAGCCTCAACAGGGATATATCCTTC.

This clonotype came up many times. This chain links TRBV7-8 with TRBJ2-5; 7 bases fit TRBD2. V shed 2 bases, J shed 1 base, and the junction held 7 bases outside the gene matches. Germline V gives CDR1 SGHVS, CDR2 FQNEAQ. CDR3 length: 16 residues. The CDR3 loop is CASSLLSGRAQETQYF. In nucleotides, the CDR3 is TGTGCCAGCAGCTTATTGTCGGGGAGGGCCCAAGAGACCCAGTACTTC.

The table lists this clonotype with many counts. The CDR3 coding sequence is TGTGCCAGCAGTTCGGGACAGGGGAGCACAGATACGCAGTATTTT. Amino acid sequence: CASSSGQGSTDTQYF. The gene calls are TRBV28 and TRBJ2-3; the match to TRBD1 covers 10 bases. CDR1 is MDHEN, CDR2 SYDVKM, per germline. The CDR3 runs 15 residues. Trimming at V came to 4 bases and at J to 0 bases, leaving 1 base not matched to a gene.